The rows below give T cell receptor beta chains drawn from one sample of a study of cytomegalovirus exposure and HLA in healthy donors. Clones were read by immunoSEQ multiplex PCR, and TCRdb kept only the in-frame ones, dropping some. This table holds some 90,000 clones, roughly 85% found once. The specimen was PBMCs. All receptors come from a woman in her 30s in good health and CMV-seronegative. CDR3s include the opening cysteine and the closing phenylalanine or tryptophan. The order of the fields is D gene, J gene, clone size, V gene, CDR3 protein, CDR3 DNA. D genes are given only for firm matches. Some rows have no size entry. The others give once, few or many, or a class for an expanded clone.

D gene: .
J gene: TRBJ1-4
clone size: .
V gene: TRBV11-2
CDR3 protein: CASSLERNEKLFF
CDR3 DNA: TGTGCCAGCAGCTTGGAGCGAAATGAAAAACTGTTTTTT

D gene: .
J gene: TRBJ1-5
clone size: .
V gene: TRBV2
CDR3 protein: CASSLQGAWQPQHF
CDR3 DNA: TGTGCCAGCAGTCTACAGGGAGCCTGGCAGCCCCAGCATTTT

D gene: TRBD2
J gene: TRBJ2-5
clone size: .
V gene: TRBV2
CDR3 protein: CASSGLAAWETQYF
CDR3 DNA: TGTGCCAGCAGCGGGCTAGCGGCTTGGGAGACCCAGTACTTC

D gene: .
J gene: TRBJ1-2
clone size: .
V gene: TRBV10-3
CDR3 protein: CAIGPGLIIDF
CDR3 DNA: TGTGCCATCGGGCCGGGACTTATAATTGATTTC

D gene: .
J gene: TRBJ2-5
clone size: .
V gene: TRBV5-1
CDR3 protein: CASSRTVQETQYF
CDR3 DNA: TGCGCCAGCAGCCGGACAGTTCAAGAGACCCAGTACTTC

D gene: .
J gene: TRBJ1-3
clone size: .
V gene: TRBV6-5
CDR3 protein: CASSSQNGNTIYF
CDR3 DNA: TGTGCCAGCAGTTCCCAGAATGGAAACACCATATATTTT

D gene: TRBD1
J gene: TRBJ1-2
clone size: once
V gene: TRBV5-5
CDR3 protein: CASSQLTGTPYGYTF
CDR3 DNA: TGTGCCAGCAGCCAATTGACAGGGACCCCCTATGGCTACACCTTC

D gene: .
J gene: TRBJ1-5
clone size: .
V gene: TRBV9
CDR3 protein: CASSPGSVWAQPQHF
CDR3 DNA: TGTGCCAGCAGCCCCGGATCGGTTTGGGCTCAGCCCCAGCATTTT

D gene: TRBD2
J gene: TRBJ2-5
clone size: once
V gene: TRBV9
CDR3 protein: CASSVGGLSISGETQYF
CDR3 DNA: TGTGCCAGCAGCGTAGGGGGACTATCGATCTCAGGAGAGACCCAGTACTTC

D gene: .
J gene: TRBJ2-3
clone size: .
V gene: TRBV2
CDR3 protein: CAYTRTDTQYF
CDR3 DNA: TGTGCCTATACTCGCACAGATACGCAGTATTTT

D gene: TRBD2
J gene: TRBJ2-1
clone size: .
V gene: TRBV4-2
CDR3 protein: CASRPAGLSGRARDEQFF
CDR3 DNA: TGTGCCAGCAGACCCGCGGGGCTAAGCGGGAGGGCCCGTGATGAGCAGTTCTTC

D gene: .
J gene: TRBJ2-7
clone size: .
V gene: TRBV29-1
CDR3 protein: CSVGSGENGEQYF
CDR3 DNA: TGCAGCGTTGGGTCGGGGGAGAATGGCGAGCAGTACTTC

D gene: .
J gene: TRBJ2-7
clone size: .
V gene: TRBV29-1
CDR3 protein: CSVEVPGSSYEQYF
CDR3 DNA: TGCAGCGTTGAGGTTCCTGGGAGCTCCTACGAGCAGTACTTC

D gene: TRBD1
J gene: TRBJ1-2
clone size: once
V gene: TRBV7-2
CDR3 protein: CASSSQGATGYTF
CDR3 DNA: TGTGCCAGCAGCTCACAGGGGGCAACTGGCTACACCTTC

D gene: TRBD1
J gene: TRBJ2-1
clone size: .
V gene: TRBV11-1
CDR3 protein: CASSGTRGLNEQFF
CDR3 DNA: TGTGCCAGCAGCGGTACCAGGGGGCTCAATGAGCAGTTCTTC

D gene: TRBD1
J gene: TRBJ2-5
clone size: .
V gene: TRBV13
CDR3 protein: CASSLVIYGQGDETQYF
CDR3 DNA: TGTGCCAGCAGCTTAGTGATCTACGGACAGGGTGACGAGACCCAGTACTTC

D gene: TRBD1
J gene: TRBJ1-2
clone size: .
V gene: TRBV27
CDR3 protein: CASSQMRGDRGHGYTF
CDR3 DNA: TGTGCCAGCAGCCAAATGAGAGGGGACAGGGGGCACGGCTACACCTTC

D gene: .
J gene: TRBJ1-4
clone size: .
V gene: TRBV28
CDR3 protein: CASSTTGRKLFF
CDR3 DNA: TGTGCCAGCAGCACCACGGGGAGAAAACTGTTTTTT

D gene: .
J gene: TRBJ1-2
clone size: .
V gene: TRBV9
CDR3 protein: CASSVAQAGGYTF
CDR3 DNA: TGTGCCAGCAGCGTAGCCCAGGCTGGGGGCTACACCTTC

D gene: TRBD1
J gene: TRBJ2-6
clone size: .
V gene: TRBV5-4
CDR3 protein: CASSYGTGGVLTF
CDR3 DNA: TGTGCCAGCAGCTACGGGACAGGGGGCGTCCTGACTTTC

D gene: .
J gene: TRBJ2-7
clone size: .
V gene: TRBV11-2
CDR3 protein: CASSTSGTYEQYF
CDR3 DNA: TGTGCCAGCAGCACCTCCGGGACCTACGAGCAGTACTTC

D gene: .
J gene: TRBJ1-2
clone size: once
V gene: TRBV11-2
CDR3 protein: CASSLSWVGGGYTF
CDR3 DNA: TGTGCCAGCAGCTTGTCTTGGGTAGGGGGTGGCTACACCTTC

D gene: .
J gene: TRBJ1-3
clone size: .
V gene: TRBV9
CDR3 protein: CASSVGTAGNTIYF
CDR3 DNA: TGTGCCAGCAGCGTGGGGACTGCAGGAAACACCATATATTTT

D gene: .
J gene: TRBJ2-5
clone size: few
V gene: TRBV2
CDR3 protein: CASSIAPGGETQYF
CDR3 DNA: TGTGCCAGCAGCATAGCCCCCGGGGGAGAGACCCAGTACTTC

D gene: .
J gene: TRBJ1-2
clone size: .
V gene: TRBV16
CDR3 protein: CASSQHLGASGYTF
CDR3 DNA: TGTGCCAGCAGCCAACATTTAGGGGCATCCGGCTACACCTTC

D gene: .
J gene: TRBJ1-5
clone size: .
V gene: TRBV6-5
CDR3 protein: CASSPVQGRQPQHF
CDR3 DNA: TGTGCCAGCAGCCCCGTACAGGGCAGGCAGCCCCAGCATTTT

D gene: .
J gene: TRBJ2-7
clone size: .
V gene: TRBV6-1
CDR3 protein: CASRTGLSSYEQYF
CDR3 DNA: TGTGCCAGCAGGACAGGTCTCTCCTCGTACGAGCAGTACTTC

D gene: .
J gene: TRBJ1-4
clone size: .
V gene: TRBV28
CDR3 protein: CASSFWRRSYEKLFF
CDR3 DNA: TGTGCCAGCAGTTTTTGGCGGAGATCCTATGAAAAACTGTTTTTT

D gene: TRBD2
J gene: TRBJ2-1
clone size: .
V gene: TRBV7-8
CDR3 protein: CASSFSGASYNEQFF
CDR3 DNA: TGTGCCAGCAGCTTTAGCGGGGCCTCCTACAATGAGCAGTTCTTC

D gene: .
J gene: TRBJ2-7
clone size: .
V gene: TRBV15
CDR3 protein: CATTIIIHFYEQYF
CDR3 DNA: TGTGCCACCACCATTATCATCCACTTCTACGAGCAGTACTTC

D gene: TRBD1
J gene: TRBJ2-1
clone size: .
V gene: TRBV10-3
CDR3 protein: CATQPWDRADEQFF
CDR3 DNA: TGTGCCACCCAACCTTGGGACAGGGCGGATGAGCAGTTCTTC

D gene: TRBD2
J gene: TRBJ2-2
clone size: .
V gene: TRBV5-8
CDR3 protein: CASSWRRGSTGELFF
CDR3 DNA: TGTGCCAGCAGCTGGAGGCGCGGGAGCACCGGGGAGCTGTTTTTT

D gene: TRBD1
J gene: TRBJ2-5
clone size: .
V gene: TRBV2
CDR3 protein: CASRRDREETQYF
CDR3 DNA: TGTGCCAGCAGAAGGGACAGGGAAGAGACCCAGTACTTC

D gene: .
J gene: TRBJ1-1
clone size: .
V gene: TRBV10-1
CDR3 protein: CASSPHRVTEAFF
CDR3 DNA: TGCGCCAGCAGCCCCCACAGGGTCACTGAAGCTTTCTTT

D gene: TRBD1
J gene: TRBJ1-3
clone size: .
V gene: TRBV28
CDR3 protein: CASSPGGATGNTIYF
CDR3 DNA: TGTGCCAGCAGTCCAGGGGGAGCCACTGGAAACACCATATATTTT

D gene: TRBD2
J gene: TRBJ2-3
clone size: .
V gene: TRBV7-8
CDR3 protein: CASSLRATSGGGTDTQYF
CDR3 DNA: TGTGCCAGCAGCCTAAGGGCGACTAGCGGGGGGGGGACAGATACGCAGTATTTT

D gene: .
J gene: TRBJ2-2
clone size: .
V gene: TRBV11-3
CDR3 protein: CASSLARANGELFF
CDR3 DNA: TGTGCCAGCAGCTTAGCCAGGGCTAACGGGGAGCTGTTTTTT

D gene: .
J gene: TRBJ1-1
clone size: .
V gene: TRBV29-1
CDR3 protein: CSARFNPLNTEAFF
CDR3 DNA: TGCAGCGCGCGCTTCAACCCGTTGAACACTGAAGCTTTCTTT

D gene: .
J gene: TRBJ2-1
clone size: .
V gene: TRBV29-1
CDR3 protein: CSLLSAGWHEQFF
CDR3 DNA: TGCAGCCTCCTCTCAGCAGGGTGGCATGAGCAGTTCTTC

D gene: .
J gene: TRBJ1-2
clone size: .
V gene: TRBV7-2
CDR3 protein: CASSLSSGLYGYTF
CDR3 DNA: TGTGCCAGCAGCTTGTCATCAGGACTCTATGGCTACACCTTC

D gene: TRBD2
J gene: TRBJ2-5
clone size: .
V gene: TRBV6-5
CDR3 protein: CASSPGLAGQETQYF
CDR3 DNA: TGTGCCAGCAGTCCGGGACTAGCGGGGCAAGAGACCCAGTACTTC

D gene: TRBD1
J gene: TRBJ1-6
clone size: few
V gene: TRBV6-6
CDR3 protein: CASRVDRGGSPLHF
CDR3 DNA: TGTGCCAGCAGGGTCGACAGGGGGGGTTCACCCCTCCACTTT

D gene: .
J gene: TRBJ2-7
clone size: .
V gene: TRBV28
CDR3 protein: CASSPPGARNEQYF
CDR3 DNA: TGTGCCAGCAGTCCGCCGGGAGCCCGGAACGAGCAGTACTTC